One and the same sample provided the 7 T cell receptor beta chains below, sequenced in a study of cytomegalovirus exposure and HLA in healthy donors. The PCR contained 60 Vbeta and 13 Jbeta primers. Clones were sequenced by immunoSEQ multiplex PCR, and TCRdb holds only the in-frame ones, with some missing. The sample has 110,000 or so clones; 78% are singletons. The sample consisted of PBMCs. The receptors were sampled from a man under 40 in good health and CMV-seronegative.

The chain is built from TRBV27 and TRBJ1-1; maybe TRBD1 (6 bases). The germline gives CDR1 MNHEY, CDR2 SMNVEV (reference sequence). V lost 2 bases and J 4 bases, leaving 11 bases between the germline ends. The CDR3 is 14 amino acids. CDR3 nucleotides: TGTGCCAGCAGTTTACCAGGGGAGGGCACTGAAGCTTTCTTT. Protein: CASSLPGEGTEAFF.

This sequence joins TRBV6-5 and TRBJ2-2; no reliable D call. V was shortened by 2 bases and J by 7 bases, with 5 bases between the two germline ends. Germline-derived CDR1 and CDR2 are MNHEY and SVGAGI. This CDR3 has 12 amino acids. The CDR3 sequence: CASSYLRGELFF. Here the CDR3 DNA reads TGTGCCAGCAGTTACCTCCGCGGGGAGCTGTTTTTT.

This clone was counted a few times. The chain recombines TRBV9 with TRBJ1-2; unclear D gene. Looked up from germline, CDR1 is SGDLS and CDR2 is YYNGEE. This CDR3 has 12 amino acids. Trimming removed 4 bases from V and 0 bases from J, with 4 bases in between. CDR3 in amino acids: CASSSSNYGYTF. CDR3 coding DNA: TGTGCCAGCAGCTCCTCTAACTATGGCTACACCTTC.

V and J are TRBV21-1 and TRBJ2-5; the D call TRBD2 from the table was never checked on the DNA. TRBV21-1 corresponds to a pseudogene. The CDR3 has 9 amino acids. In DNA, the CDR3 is TGTGCCATCGAAGAGACCCAGTACTTC. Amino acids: CAIEETQYF.

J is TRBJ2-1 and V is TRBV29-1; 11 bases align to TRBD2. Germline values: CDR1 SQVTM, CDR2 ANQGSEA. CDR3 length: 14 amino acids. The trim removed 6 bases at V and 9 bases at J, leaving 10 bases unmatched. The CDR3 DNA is TGCAGCGTGGAATCTAGCGGGGGGTTCGGTGAGCAGTTCTTC. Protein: CSVESSGGFGEQFF.

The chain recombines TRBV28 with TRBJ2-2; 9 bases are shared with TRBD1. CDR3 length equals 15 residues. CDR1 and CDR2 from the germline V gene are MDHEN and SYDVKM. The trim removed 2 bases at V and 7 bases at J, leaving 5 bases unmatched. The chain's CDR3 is CASSLLQGAVGELFF. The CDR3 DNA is TGTGCCAGCAGTTTACTACAGGGGGCCGTCGGGGAGCTGTTTTTT.

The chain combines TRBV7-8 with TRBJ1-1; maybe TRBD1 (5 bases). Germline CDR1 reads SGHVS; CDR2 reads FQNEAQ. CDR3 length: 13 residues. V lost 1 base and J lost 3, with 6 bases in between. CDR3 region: CASSLEGDTEAFF. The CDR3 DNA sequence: TGTGCCAGCAGCTTAGAAGGGGACACTGAAGCTTTCTTT.